One and the same sample provided the 32 T cell receptor beta chains below, sequenced in a study of T cells after yellow fever vaccination. From the 5' RACE reads, TCRdb called clonotypes with MiXCR, one entry per CDR3 protein. The profile shows a few hundred thousand distinct CDR3 sequences, approximately 13% of them singletons. The specimen comprised CD4+ T cells sorted from PBMCs, sampled 45 days after the yellow fever booster vaccination. Receptors were obtained from a man aged 25 to 40 who received the YFV17D yellow fever vaccine.

This clonotype appeared many times. The V gene is TRBV7-2, the J gene TRBJ1-3; D gene ambiguous. The germline V gene encodes CDR1 SGHTA and CDR2 FQGNSA. CDR3 length: 15 amino acids. V was shortened by 3 bases and J by 0 bases, with 9 bases between the two germline ends. In DNA, the CDR3 is TGTGCCAGCAGCTTTATGGAGGGCTCTGGAAACACCATATATTTT. It yields the protein CASSFMEGSGNTIYF.

This clonotype was picked up a small number of times. The rearrangement uses TRBV4-3 and TRBJ2-7; D could derive from TRBD1 or TRBD2 (5 bases each). Germline V lookup: CDR1 LGHNA, CDR2 YSLEER. The CDR3 length is 16 residues. Trimming pared 0 bases from V and 4 bases from J, leaving 16 bases between. CDR3 region: CASSQDLLRGAYEQYF. CDR3 nucleotide sequence: TGCGCCAGCAGCCAAGATTTACTCAGAGGGGCTTACGAGCAGTACTTC.

The V gene is TRBV29-1, the J gene TRBJ2-1; D not resolved. Germline V gives CDR1 SQVTM, CDR2 ANQGSEA. CDR3 length: 8 residues. Trimming cost V 8 bases and J 7 bases, with 3 bases left between them. CDR3 nucleotide sequence: TGCAGCTGGAATGAGCAGTTCTTC. Amino acid sequence: CSWNEQFF.

The gene calls are TRBV6-2 or TRBV6-3 and TRBJ1-2; a possible D gene is TRBD1 (6 bases). The length of the CDR3 is 13 residues. Germline CDR1 and CDR2: MNHEY and SVGEGT. Trimming pared 2 bases from V and 8 bases from J, leaving 12 bases between. CDR3: CASSYGWGLGYTF. The CDR3 DNA is TGTGCCAGCAGTTACGGCTGGGGGCTCGGCTACACCTTC.

Written as DNA, the CDR3 is TGTGCCACCAGTGACCTAGACGGCGCCACAGATACGCAGTATTTT. Amino acids: CATSDLDGATDTQYF. This rearrangement joins TRBV24-1 to TRBJ2-3; D is ambiguous. The germline V gene has CDR1 KGHDR and CDR2 SFDVKD. The CDR3 contains 15 residues. Trimming cost V 4 bases and J 2 bases, with 12 bases left between them.

This clonotype was seen at least ten times. This chain links TRBV5-5 with TRBJ2-5, with 8 bases that match TRBD2. From germline, CDR1 is SGHKS and CDR2 YYEKEE (reference sequence). Trimming took 0 bases from V and 2 from J; bases not matched to a gene: 6. The CDR3 is made up of 16 amino acids. The CDR3 here is CASSLGTSGQQETQYF. The DNA of the CDR3 is TGTGCCAGCAGCTTGGGAACTAGCGGACAACAAGAGACCCAGTACTTC.

This clonotype was seen more than once but under ten times. V gene TRBV29-1 combines with J gene TRBJ2-1, with TRBD1 as a possible D gene (8 bases). CDR1 is SQVTM, CDR2 ANQGSEA, per germline. The V end was cut by 6 bases, the J end by 14 bases, with 11 bases between. This CDR3 region has 9 residues. CDR3 sequence reads: CSVTGGEFF. CDR3 bases: TGCAGCGTAACAGGGGGGGAGTTCTTC.

This rearrangement joins TRBV12-3 or TRBV12-4 to TRBJ2-1; D may match TRBD1 or TRBD2 (5 bases each). The CDR3 consists of 13 residues. The V gene lost 3 bases and the J gene lost 9 bases, with 12 bases spanning the gap. The CDR3 spells CASSFQGGREQFF. In nucleotides, the CDR3 is TGTGCCAGCAGTTTTCAGGGCGGGCGTGAGCAGTTCTTC.

V gene TRBV2 combines with J gene TRBJ2-7, with 9 bases identical to TRBD2. CDR1 and CDR2 from the germline V gene are SNHLY and FYNNEI. J lost 6 bases, V lost 4 bases, and 10 bases had no gene match. CDR3 length: 15 residues. CDR3 sequence (DNA): TGTGCCAGCAGTGTAGATGAGGCGGGAGGGTCCGAGCAGTACTTC. It specifies CASSVDEAGGSEQYF.

This clonotype was detected ten times or more. This chain joins TRBV7-2 and TRBJ1-1; D call uncertain. There are 12 residues in the CDR3. The ends were cut back, 4 bases at V and 0 bases at J, with 3 bases in the middle. Looked up from germline, CDR1 is SGHTA and CDR2 is FQGNSA. The CDR3: CASSSMNTEAFF. Here the CDR3 DNA reads TGTGCCAGCAGCTCTATGAACACTGAAGCTTTCTTT.

This clonotype has a handful of counts. The V call is TRBV19, the J call TRBJ2-5; D is ambiguous. Germline CDR1 reads LNHDA; CDR2 reads SQIVND (reference sequence). The V end was cut by 5 bases, the J end by 5 bases, with 6 bases between. This CDR3 region has 11 residues. CDR3 in amino acids: CASSDWETQYF. In DNA form, the CDR3 reads TGTGCCAGTAGTGACTGGGAGACCCAGTACTTC.

This clonotype has more than one count but fewer than ten. This chain links TRBV4-3 with TRBJ2-1, with 8 bases that match TRBD2. Germline CDR1 reads LGHNA; CDR2 reads YSLEER. The CDR3 loop spans 17 amino acids. Germline trimming cut 0 bases from V and 1 base from J; bases unmatched to any gene: 5. The DNA of the CDR3 is TGCGCCAGCAGCCAAGAACTAGCGGAGGGGTCCTACAATGAGCAGTTCTTC. Translated, it gives CASSQELAEGSYNEQFF.

This clonotype was picked up many times. The chain links TRBV6-1 to TRBJ1-6; no clear D. CDR1 is MNHNS, CDR2 SASEGT, per germline. The CDR3 consists of 14 residues. The V end was cut by 2 bases, the J end by 7 bases, with 9 bases between. CDR3 in amino acids: CASSEFSGNSPLHF. CDR3 bases: TGTGCCAGCAGTGAATTCAGTGGCAATTCACCCCTCCACTTT.

V gene TRBV25-1 combines with J gene TRBJ2-1, with TRBD2 identical over 7 bases. Germline CDR1 reads MGHDK; CDR2 reads SYGVNS. The CDR3 has 14 amino acids. The J segment lost 5 bases and the V segment lost 2 bases, leaving 3 bases of the junction unmatched. CDR3 in amino acids: CASSETGRNNEQFF. The DNA for the CDR3 is TGTGCCAGCAGTGAAACCGGGAGGAACAATGAGCAGTTCTTC.

The chain recombines TRBV7-9 with TRBJ2-3; TRBD2 agrees at 9 bases. Germline CDR1 SEHNR, CDR2 FQNEAQ (reference sequence). There are 16 residues in the CDR3. With V trimmed by 4 bases and J by 4 bases, 9 bases remained unmatched. CDR3 amino acids: CASSYHSGSVSDTQYF. CDR3 sequence (DNA): TGTGCCAGCAGCTACCATAGCGGGAGTGTATCAGATACGCAGTATTTT.

The CDR3 region has the DNA TGTGCCATCAGTGACGTCGGCGGCCCTTCCTACGAGCAGTACTTC. This sequence encodes CAISDVGGPSYEQYF. The chain joins TRBV10-3 to TRBJ2-7; D gene ambiguous. CDR3 size: 15 residues. Germline V gene data show CDR1 as ENHRY and CDR2 as SYGVKD. Deletions cut 3 bases from V and 1 base from J, with 13 bases between.

The chain links TRBV7-2 to TRBJ2-3; a possible D gene is TRBD2 (6 bases). The CDR3 consists of 12 residues. Germline lookup yields CDR1 SGHTA and CDR2 FQGNSA. Deletions cut 10 bases from V and 4 bases from J, with 12 bases between. CDR3 amino acids: CATKEGADTQYF. DNA of the CDR3: TGTGCCACAAAGGAGGGCGCAGATACGCAGTATTTT.

This clonotype showed up many times. The V gene is TRBV7-2, the J gene TRBJ2-3; D is perhaps TRBD1 or TRBD2 (5 bases each). Between the trimmed V and J ends, which lost 0 bases and 4 bases, there was a span of 17 bases. The CDR3 is made up of 17 amino acids. Per germline, CDR1 SGHTA and CDR2 FQGNSA. CDR3 sequence reads: CASSLAETARGADTQYF. CDR3 sequence (DNA): TGTGCCAGCAGCTTAGCGGAAACAGCCCGAGGGGCAGATACGCAGTATTTT.

This clonotype occurred a few times. This chain joins TRBV5-6 and TRBJ2-7, with D tentatively TRBD1 (5 bases). Trimming took 2 bases from V and 6 from J, leaving 15 bases between them. The CDR3 has 14 amino acids. Germline-derived CDR1 and CDR2 are SGHDT and YYEEEE. The CDR3 sequence: CASSLGVRDGEQYF. CDR3 sequence (DNA): TGTGCCAGCAGCTTAGGAGTCAGGGATGGCGAGCAGTACTTC.

The V gene is TRBV29-1, the J gene TRBJ2-3; 7 bases are a match to TRBD2. Germline values: CDR1 SQVTM, CDR2 ANQGSEA. The CDR3 loop spans 15 amino acids. The V gene end was trimmed by 1 base and the J gene end by 0 bases; junction bases not matched to a gene: 4. The CDR3: CSVEGLAASTDTQYF. For the CDR3, the DNA is TGCAGCGTTGAAGGGCTAGCGGCTAGCACAGATACGCAGTATTTT.

J is TRBJ1-4 and V is TRBV12-3 or TRBV12-4; 8 nucleotides agree with TRBD1. This CDR3 spans 14 amino acids. V shed 3 bases and J 7 bases; nucleotides not matched to a gene: 4. For the CDR3, the DNA is TGTGCCAGCAGTTTTTCAGGGGGCGGTGAAAAACTGTTTTTT. It encodes CASSFSGGGEKLFF.

A few counts support this clonotype. In nucleotides, the CDR3 is TGTGCCTGGACTCCCCTAGCGGGAGGGAAGAATGAGCAGTTCTTC. The encoded protein is CAWTPLAGGKNEQFF. The J gene is TRBJ2-1, the V gene TRBV30; the match to TRBD2 covers 12 bases. The germline CDR1 and CDR2 sequences are GTSNPN and SVGIG (reference sequence). This CDR3 contains 15 residues. The J segment lost 7 bases and the V segment lost 4 bases, leaving 8 bases of the junction unmatched.

V usage is TRBV29-1 and J usage is TRBJ2-7, with D maybe TRBD2 (6 bases). V lost 3 bases to trimming and J lost 3 bases, with 9 bases between them. The CDR3 length is 12 residues. Germline CDR1 reads SQVTM; CDR2 reads ANQGSEA. The chain's CDR3 is CSVEEGNYEQYF. CDR3 nucleotide sequence: TGCAGCGTTGAGGAGGGGAACTACGAGCAGTACTTC.

The chain carries TRBV20-1 and TRBJ2-2; D remains ambiguous. The CDR3 contains 12 residues. Germline-derived CDR1 and CDR2 are DFQATT and SNEGSKA (reference sequence). The germline V and J ends were trimmed by 3 bases and 7 bases, with 9 bases remaining between them. This chain's CDR3 is CSARTISGELFF. The DNA for the CDR3 is TGCAGTGCTAGGACGATCAGCGGGGAGCTGTTTTTT.

This clonotype has more than one count but fewer than ten. J is TRBJ2-7 and V is TRBV12-3 or TRBV12-4, with a possible D match to TRBD2 (6 bases). V lost 8 bases and J 0 bases, leaving 11 bases between the germline ends. This CDR3 spans 13 amino acids. The CDR3 sequence: CASCVSGSYEQYF. CDR3 coding DNA: TGTGCCAGCTGTGTTAGCGGCTCCTACGAGCAGTACTTC.

In its sample, this clonotype was seen a few times. The chain uses TRBV7-2 and TRBJ1-3, with a tentative D call TRBD1 (5 bases). V was trimmed by 5 bases and J by 3 bases, leaving 11 bases between them. CDR1 and CDR2 (germline): SGHTA, FQGNSA. The CDR3 spans 14 residues. The CDR3 loop reads CASSPRGSGNTIYF. The CDR3 region has the DNA TGTGCCAGCAGCCCCCGGGGGAGTGGAAACACCATATATTTT.

V usage is TRBV20-1 and J usage is TRBJ1-5, with D tentatively TRBD1 (6 bases). Trimming stripped 6 bases from V and 4 bases from J, with 13 bases between. CDR3 length equals 13 residues. Germline lookup yields CDR1 DFQATT and CDR2 SNEGSKA (reference sequence). The CDR3 sequence: CSAATGQNQPQHF. CDR3 DNA sequence: TGCAGTGCAGCGACAGGTCAGAATCAGCCCCAGCATTTT.

The sample holds a few counts of this clonotype. The chain is built from TRBV5-1 and TRBJ2-2; 10 bases agree with TRBD1. The junction had 1 base not matched to a gene; V was cut back by 3 bases and J by 2 bases. CDR1 is SGHRS, CDR2 YFSETQ, per germline. The CDR3 is 15 residues long. The DNA of the CDR3 is TGCGCCAGCAGCTCGACAGGGGGCAACACCGGGGAGCTGTTTTTT. As protein: CASSSTGGNTGELFF. Looking up the rest from reference TRBV5-1 and TRBJ2-2 gives the full variable domain: KAGVTQTPRYLIKTRGQQVTLSCSPISGHRSVSWYQQTPGQGLQFLFEYFSETQRNKGNFPGRFSGRQFSNSRSEMNVSTLELGDSALYLCASSSTGGNTGELFFGEGSRLTVL.

The V gene is TRBV20-1, the J gene TRBJ1-1; 7 bases are shared with TRBD1. Germline CDR1 and CDR2: DFQATT and SNEGSKA (reference sequence). V shed 4 bases, J shed 1 base, and the junction held 3 bases outside the gene matches. The CDR3 runs 13 residues. The CDR3 reads CSANGQENTEAFF. Here the CDR3 DNA reads TGCAGTGCTAACGGACAGGAGAACACTGAAGCTTTCTTT.

The table lists this clonotype with a few counts. V is TRBV20-1 and J is TRBJ2-1; TRBD2 matches 11 bases. V shed 3 bases and J 7 bases; nucleotides not matched to a gene: 8. This CDR3 has 15 amino acids. Germline V gives CDR1 DFQATT, CDR2 SNEGSKA (reference sequence). The CDR3 DNA is TGCAGTGCTAGTAGGGGGCTAGCGGGAGGTAATGAGCAGTTCTTC. This encodes CSASRGLAGGNEQFF.

The chain combines TRBV7-2 with TRBJ2-7; 7 bases match TRBD1. V was clipped by 5 bases and J by 3 bases; unmatched bases: 7. Germline V gene sequence: CDR1 SGHTA, CDR2 FQGNSA. The CDR3 loop spans 14 amino acids. The CDR3 bases are TGTGCCAGCAGCATCTTGACAGGGCTCTACGAGCAGTACTTC. It specifies CASSILTGLYEQYF.

A word on this clonotype: The junction shows a germline mismatch at one end, possibly a read error. The chain joins TRBV20-1 to TRBJ1-1; maybe TRBD1 (5 bases). This CDR3 has 13 amino acids. Germline-derived CDR1 and CDR2 are DFQATT and SNEGSKA (reference sequence). This CDR3 reads CSARGTEAPEAFF. DNA for the CDR3: TGCAGTGCGAGAGGGACCGAGGCGCCCGAAGCTTTCTTT.